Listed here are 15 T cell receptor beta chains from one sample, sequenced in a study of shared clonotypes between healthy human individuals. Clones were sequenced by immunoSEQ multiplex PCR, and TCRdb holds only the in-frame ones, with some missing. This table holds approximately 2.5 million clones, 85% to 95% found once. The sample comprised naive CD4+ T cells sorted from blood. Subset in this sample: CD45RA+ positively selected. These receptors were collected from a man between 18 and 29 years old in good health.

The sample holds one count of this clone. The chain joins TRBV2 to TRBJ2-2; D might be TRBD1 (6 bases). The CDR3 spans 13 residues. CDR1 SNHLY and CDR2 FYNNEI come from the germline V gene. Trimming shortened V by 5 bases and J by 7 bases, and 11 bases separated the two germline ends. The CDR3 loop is CASSPGVGGELFF. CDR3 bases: TGTGCCAGCAGTCCAGGGGTGGGCGGGGAGCTGTTTTTT.

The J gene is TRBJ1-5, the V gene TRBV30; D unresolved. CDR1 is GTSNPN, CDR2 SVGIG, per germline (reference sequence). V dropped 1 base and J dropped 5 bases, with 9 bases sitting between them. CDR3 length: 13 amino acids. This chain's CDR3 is CAWSDGVDQPQHF. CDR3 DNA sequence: TGTGCCTGGAGTGATGGGGTAGATCAGCCCCAGCATTTT.

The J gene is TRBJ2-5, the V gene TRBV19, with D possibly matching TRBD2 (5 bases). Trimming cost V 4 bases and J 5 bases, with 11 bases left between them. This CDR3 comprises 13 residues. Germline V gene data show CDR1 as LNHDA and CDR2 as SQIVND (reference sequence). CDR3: CASSTTNLETQYF. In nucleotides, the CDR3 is TGTGCCAGTAGTACGACTAATTTGGAGACCCAGTACTTC.

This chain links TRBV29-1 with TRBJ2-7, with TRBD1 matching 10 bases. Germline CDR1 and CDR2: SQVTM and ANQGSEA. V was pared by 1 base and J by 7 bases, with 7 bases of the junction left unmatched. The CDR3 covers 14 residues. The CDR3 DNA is TGCAGCGTTGAAGCGGGGACAGGGGATAAGGAGCAGTACTTC. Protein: CSVEAGTGDKEQYF.

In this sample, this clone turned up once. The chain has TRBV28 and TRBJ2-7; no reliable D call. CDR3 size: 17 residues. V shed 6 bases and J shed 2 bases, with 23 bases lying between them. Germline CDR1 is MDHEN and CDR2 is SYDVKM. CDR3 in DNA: TGTGCCAGCAGCATCGGACGGAGTTATACCCACGCCTACGAGCAGTACTTC. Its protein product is CASSIGRSYTHAYEQYF.

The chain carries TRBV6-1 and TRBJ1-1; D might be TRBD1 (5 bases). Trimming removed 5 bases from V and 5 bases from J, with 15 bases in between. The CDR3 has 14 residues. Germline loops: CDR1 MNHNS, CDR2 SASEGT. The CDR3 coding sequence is TGTGCCAGCAGTCCGCAGGGATTTGGGACTGAAGCTTTCTTT. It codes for CASSPQGFGTEAFF.

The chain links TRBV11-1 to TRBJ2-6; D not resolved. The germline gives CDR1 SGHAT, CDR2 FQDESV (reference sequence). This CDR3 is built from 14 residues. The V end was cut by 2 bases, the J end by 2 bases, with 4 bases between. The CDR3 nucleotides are TGTGCCAGCAGCTTAAGGCCTGGGGCCAACGTCCTGACTTTC. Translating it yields CASSLRPGANVLTF.

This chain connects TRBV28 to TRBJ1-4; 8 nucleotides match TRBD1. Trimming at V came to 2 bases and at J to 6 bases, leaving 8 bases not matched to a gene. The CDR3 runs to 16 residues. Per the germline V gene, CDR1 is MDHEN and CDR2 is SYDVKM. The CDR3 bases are TGTGCCAGCAGTTTAAGGCCTTCAGGGGGCCATGAAAAACTGTTTTTT. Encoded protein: CASSLRPSGGHEKLFF.

The CDR3 DNA follows: TGTGCCAGCAGCTTAGCCGGGACAGGACAGACCGGGGAGCTGTTTTTT. It yields the protein CASSLAGTGQTGELFF. The chain carries TRBV7-9 and TRBJ2-2, with TRBD1 matching over 8 bases. The length of the CDR3 is 16 residues. The V gene end was trimmed by 0 bases and the J gene end by 5 bases; junction bases not matched to a gene: 5. From germline, CDR1 is SEHNR and CDR2 FQNEAQ (reference sequence).

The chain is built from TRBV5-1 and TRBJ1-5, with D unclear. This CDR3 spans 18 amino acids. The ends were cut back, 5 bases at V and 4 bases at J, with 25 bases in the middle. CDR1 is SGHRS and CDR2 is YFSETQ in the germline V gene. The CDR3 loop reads CASSFSLGPLYGNQPQHF. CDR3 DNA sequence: TGCGCCAGCAGTTTTTCTTTAGGTCCCTTATATGGAAATCAGCCCCAGCATTTT.

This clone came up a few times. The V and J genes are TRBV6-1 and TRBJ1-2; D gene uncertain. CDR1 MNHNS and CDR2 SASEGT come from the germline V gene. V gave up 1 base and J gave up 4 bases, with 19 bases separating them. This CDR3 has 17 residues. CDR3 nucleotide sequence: TGTGCCAGCAGTGAAGGGGGTCGGCAGGTGCCTACCTATGGCTACACCTTC. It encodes CASSEGGRQVPTYGYTF.

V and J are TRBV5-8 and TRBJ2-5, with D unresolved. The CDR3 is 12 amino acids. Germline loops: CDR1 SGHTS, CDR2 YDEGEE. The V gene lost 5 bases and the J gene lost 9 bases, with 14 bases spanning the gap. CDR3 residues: CASSDFARAQYF. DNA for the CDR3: TGTGCCAGCAGTGACTTCGCCCGGGCCCAGTACTTC. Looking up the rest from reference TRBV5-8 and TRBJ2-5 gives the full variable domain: EAGVTQSPTHLIKTRGQQATLRCSPISGHTSVYWYQQALGLGLQFLLWYDEGEERNRGNFPPRFSGRQFPNYSSELNVNALELEDSALYLCASSDFARAQYFGPGTRLLVL.

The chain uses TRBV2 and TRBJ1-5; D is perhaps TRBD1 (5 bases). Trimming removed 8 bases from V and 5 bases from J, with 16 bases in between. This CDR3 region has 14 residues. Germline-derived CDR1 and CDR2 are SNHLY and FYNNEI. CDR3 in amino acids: CASSNQGRDQPQHF. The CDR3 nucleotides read TGTGCCAGCTCAAATCAGGGTAGGGATCAGCCCCAGCATTTT.

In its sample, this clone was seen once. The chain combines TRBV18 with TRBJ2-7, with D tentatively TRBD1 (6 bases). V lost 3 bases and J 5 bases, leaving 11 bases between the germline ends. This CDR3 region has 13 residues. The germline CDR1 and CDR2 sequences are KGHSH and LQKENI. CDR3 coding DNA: TGTGCCAGCTCACCGCGGACAGTTAACGAGCAGTACTTC. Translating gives CASSPRTVNEQYF.

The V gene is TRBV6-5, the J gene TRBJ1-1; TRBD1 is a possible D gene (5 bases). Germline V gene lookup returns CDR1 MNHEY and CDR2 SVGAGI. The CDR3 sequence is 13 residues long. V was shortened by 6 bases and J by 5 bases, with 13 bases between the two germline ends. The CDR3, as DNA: TGTGCCAGCAGAAGGGGCGGGGGTACTGAAGCTTTCTTT. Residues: CASRRGGGTEAFF.